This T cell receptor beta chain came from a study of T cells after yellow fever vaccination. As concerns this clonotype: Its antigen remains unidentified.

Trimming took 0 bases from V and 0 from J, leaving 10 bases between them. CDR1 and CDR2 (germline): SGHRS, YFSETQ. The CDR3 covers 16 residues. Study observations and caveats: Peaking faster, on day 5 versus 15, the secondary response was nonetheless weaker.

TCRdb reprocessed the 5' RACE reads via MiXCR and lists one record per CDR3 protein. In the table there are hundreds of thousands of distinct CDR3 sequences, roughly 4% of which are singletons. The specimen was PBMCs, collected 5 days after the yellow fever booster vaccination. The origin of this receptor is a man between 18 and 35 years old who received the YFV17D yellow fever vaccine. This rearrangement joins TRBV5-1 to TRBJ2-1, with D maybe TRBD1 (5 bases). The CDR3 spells CASSLDGASSYNEQFF. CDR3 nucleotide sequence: TGCGCCAGCAGCTTGGATGGGGCGAGCTCCTACAATGAGCAGTTCTTC. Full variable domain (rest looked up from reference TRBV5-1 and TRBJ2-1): KAGVTQTPRYLIKTRGQQVTLSCSPISGHRSVSWYQQTPGQGLQFLFEYFSETQRNKGNFPGRFSGRQFSNSRSEMNVSTLELGDSALYLCASSLDGASSYNEQFFGPGTRLTVL.